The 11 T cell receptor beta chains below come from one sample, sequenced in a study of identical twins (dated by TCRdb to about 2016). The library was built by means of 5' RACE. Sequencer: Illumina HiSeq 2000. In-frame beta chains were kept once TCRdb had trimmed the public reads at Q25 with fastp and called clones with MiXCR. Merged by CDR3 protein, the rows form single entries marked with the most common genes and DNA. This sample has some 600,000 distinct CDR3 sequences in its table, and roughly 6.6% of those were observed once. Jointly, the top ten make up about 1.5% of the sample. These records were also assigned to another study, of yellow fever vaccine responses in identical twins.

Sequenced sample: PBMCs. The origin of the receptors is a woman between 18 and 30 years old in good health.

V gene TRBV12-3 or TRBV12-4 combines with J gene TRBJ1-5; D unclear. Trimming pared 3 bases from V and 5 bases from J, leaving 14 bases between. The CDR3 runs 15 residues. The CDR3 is CASSFGLPGDQPQHF. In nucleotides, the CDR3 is TGTGCCAGCAGTTTCGGCCTCCCCGGAGATCAGCCCCAGCATTTT.

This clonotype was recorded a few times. The CDR3: CSARAADTQYF. CDR3 nucleotide sequence: TGCAGTGCTAGAGCCGCCGATACGCAGTATTTT. The V gene is TRBV20-1, the J gene TRBJ2-3, with D unresolved. Per the germline V gene, CDR1 is DFQATT and CDR2 is SNEGSKA (reference sequence). V lost 1 base, J lost 6 bases, and 5 bases lay in between. The CDR3 totals 11 residues.

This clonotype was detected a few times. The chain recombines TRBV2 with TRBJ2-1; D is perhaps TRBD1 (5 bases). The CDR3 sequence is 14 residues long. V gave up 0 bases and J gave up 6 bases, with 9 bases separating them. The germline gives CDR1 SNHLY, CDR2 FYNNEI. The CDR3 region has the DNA TGTGCCAGCAGTGAAGCTTCCAGGGTCAATGAGCAGTTCTTC. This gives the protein CASSEASRVNEQFF.

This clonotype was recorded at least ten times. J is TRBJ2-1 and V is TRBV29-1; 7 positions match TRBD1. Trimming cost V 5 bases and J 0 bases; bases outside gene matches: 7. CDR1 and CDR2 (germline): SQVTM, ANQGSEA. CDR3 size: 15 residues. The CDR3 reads CSVWDSPSSYNEQFF. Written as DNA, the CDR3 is TGCAGCGTTTGGGACAGTCCCTCCTCCTACAATGAGCAGTTCTTC.

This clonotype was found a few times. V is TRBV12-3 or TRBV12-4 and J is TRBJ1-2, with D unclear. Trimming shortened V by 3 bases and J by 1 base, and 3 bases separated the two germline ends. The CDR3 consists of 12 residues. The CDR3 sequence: CASSFNNYGYTF. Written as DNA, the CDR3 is TGTGCCAGCAGTTTCAATAACTATGGCTACACCTTC.

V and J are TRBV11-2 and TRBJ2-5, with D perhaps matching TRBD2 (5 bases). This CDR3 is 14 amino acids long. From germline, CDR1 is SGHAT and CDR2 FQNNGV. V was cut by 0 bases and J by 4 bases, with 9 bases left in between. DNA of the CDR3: TGTGCCAGCAGCTTAGATAGCGTAACAGAGACCCAGTACTTC. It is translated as CASSLDSVTETQYF.

CDR3 nucleotides: TGTGCCAGCAGCCCAGGACAGGGCGAATGGGACATTCAGTACTTC. The encoded protein is CASSPGQGEWDIQYF. The chain combines TRBV11-2 with TRBJ2-4; TRBD1 agrees at 8 bases. There are 15 residues in the CDR3. Germline values: CDR1 SGHAT, CDR2 FQNNGV. V lost 5 bases and J lost 8; bases outside the gene matches: 11.

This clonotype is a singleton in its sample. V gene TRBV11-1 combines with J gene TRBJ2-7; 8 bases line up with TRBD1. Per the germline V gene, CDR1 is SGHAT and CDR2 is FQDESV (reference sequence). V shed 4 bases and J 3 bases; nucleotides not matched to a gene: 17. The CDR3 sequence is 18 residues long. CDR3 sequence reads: CASSSKPDQGARGYEQYV. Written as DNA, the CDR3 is TGTGCCAGCAGCTCAAAACCTGACCAGGGGGCGCGGGGCTACGAGCAGTACGTC.

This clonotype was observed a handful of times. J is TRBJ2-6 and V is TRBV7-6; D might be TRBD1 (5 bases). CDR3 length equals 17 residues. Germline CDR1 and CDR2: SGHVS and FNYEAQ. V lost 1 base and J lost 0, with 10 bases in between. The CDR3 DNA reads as TGTGCCAGCAGCTTAGATTTGGGGCACTCTGGGGCCAACGTCCTGACTTTC. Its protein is CASSLDLGHSGANVLTF.

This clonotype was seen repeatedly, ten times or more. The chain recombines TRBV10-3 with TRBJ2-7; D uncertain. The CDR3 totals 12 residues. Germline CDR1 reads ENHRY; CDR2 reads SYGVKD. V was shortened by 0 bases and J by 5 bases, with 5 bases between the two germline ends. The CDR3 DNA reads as TGTGCCATCAGTGAGTCGTCCCACGAGCAGTACTTC. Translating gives CAISESSHEQYF.

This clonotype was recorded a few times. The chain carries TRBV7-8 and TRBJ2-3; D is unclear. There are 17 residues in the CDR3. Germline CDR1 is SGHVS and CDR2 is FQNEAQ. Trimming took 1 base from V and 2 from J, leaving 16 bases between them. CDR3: CASSLGAGLKPTDTQYF. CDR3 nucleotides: TGTGCCAGCAGCTTAGGGGCAGGCCTGAAACCCACAGATACGCAGTATTTT. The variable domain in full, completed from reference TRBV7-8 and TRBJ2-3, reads GAGVSQSPRYKVAKRGQDVALRCDPISGHVSLFWYQQALGQGPEFLTYFQNEAQLDKSGLPSDRFFAERPEGSVSTLKIQRTQQEDSAVYLCASSLGAGLKPTDTQYFGPGTRLTVL.